The 10 T cell receptor beta chains in this list originate from one sample, sequenced in a study of T cells in localized non-small cell lung cancer. Only in-frame clones appear in the TCRdb table, and some are missing; sequencing was by immunoSEQ multiplex PCR. This sample has about 59,000 clones, with about nine tenths found just once. The starting material was peripheral blood, obtained before any cancer treatment. The receptors originated from a man aged 35-75 years with stage I lung adenocarcinoma.

The chain joins TRBV5-1 to TRBJ1-4; D unclear. The CDR3 spans 13 residues. Germline assignment: CDR1 SGHRS and CDR2 YFSETQ. V lost 8 bases, J lost 7 bases, and 15 bases lay in between. The CDR3 here is CASPGYFSEKLFF. The DNA of the CDR3 is TGCGCCAGTCCGGGGTACTTCTCTGAAAAACTGTTTTTT.

The J gene is TRBJ2-1, the V gene TRBV5-1; D unclear. Germline CDR1 and CDR2: SGHRS and YFSETQ. CDR3 length equals 12 residues. The V end was cut by 2 bases, the J end by 5 bases, with 5 bases between. CDR3 loop: CASSFMNNEQFF. DNA of the CDR3: TGCGCCAGCAGCTTCATGAACAATGAGCAGTTCTTC.

J is TRBJ1-4 and V is TRBV10-3; no definite D call. Trimming removed 6 bases from V and 2 bases from J, with 10 bases in between. The CDR3 is 14 amino acids. The germline gives CDR1 ENHRY, CDR2 SYGVKD. The CDR3 loop is CAISVGRTNEKLFF. CDR3 DNA: TGTGCCATCAGCGTTGGGAGGACTAATGAAAAACTGTTTTTT.

The rearrangement links TRBV27 to TRBJ1-1; D is possibly TRBD1 (6 bases). CDR1 and CDR2 (germline): MNHEY, SMNVEV (reference sequence). This CDR3 is 15 amino acids long. V was trimmed by 6 bases and J by 1 base, leaving 15 bases between them. The CDR3 protein is CASSQWGQRNTEAFF. For the CDR3, the DNA is TGTGCCAGCAGCCAGTGGGGGCAGCGGAACACTGAAGCTTTCTTT.

The V call is TRBV7-3, the J call TRBJ2-2; 10 bases fit TRBD2. This CDR3 has 16 amino acids. Germline lookup yields CDR1 SGHTA and CDR2 FQGTGA. With 4 bases clipped from V and 5 bases from J, the junction kept 7 bases outside the gene matches. CDR3 sequence: CASSSSSGSGTGELFF. Written as DNA, the CDR3 is TGTGCCAGCAGCTCTTCTAGCGGGAGTGGGACCGGGGAGCTGTTTTTT. Complete variable domain (other parts from reference TRBV7-3 and TRBJ2-2): GAGVSQTPSNKVTEKGKYVELRCDPISGHTALYWYRQSLGQGPEFLIYFQGTGAADDSGLPNDRFFAVRPEGSVSTLKIQRTERGDSAVYLCASSSSSGSGTGELFFGEGSRLTVL.

The rearrangement links TRBV6-5 to TRBJ2-7; TRBD1 agrees at 10 bases. Germline V gene data show CDR1 as MNHEY and CDR2 as SVGAGI. V gave up 4 bases and J gave up 3 bases; unmatched junction bases: 6. The CDR3 sequence is 15 residues long. DNA for the CDR3: TGTGCCAGCAGTTCATCCGGGACAGGGGACTACGAGCAGTACTTC. Its translation: CASSSSGTGDYEQYF.

With regard to this clone: Other DNA sequences in this specimen translate into the identical CDR3. The J gene is TRBJ2-7, the V gene TRBV27; D unclear. V lost 0 bases and J lost 0, with 3 bases in between. The germline V gene has CDR1 MNHEY and CDR2 SMNVEV (reference sequence). This CDR3 has 13 amino acids. The DNA of the CDR3 is TGTGCCAGCAGTTTATCGGGCTCCTACGAGCAGTACTTC. This encodes CASSLSGSYEQYF.

The chain uses TRBV4-1 and TRBJ1-3; no reliable D call. Trimming cost V 0 bases and J 4 bases, with 10 bases left between them. The CDR3 is 15 amino acids. Looked up from germline, CDR1 is MGHRA and CDR2 is YSYEKL. CDR3 nucleotide sequence: TGCGCCAGCAGCCAAGAATTCACGAGAGGAAACACCATATATTTT. As protein: CASSQEFTRGNTIYF.

The chain links TRBV5-1 to TRBJ2-2; 11 bases map to TRBD1. This CDR3 has 17 residues. CDR1 is SGHRS and CDR2 is YFSETQ in the germline V gene. Trimming cost V 0 bases and J 7 bases; bases outside gene matches: 8. CDR3 DNA: TGCGCCAGCAGCTTGGATCCCCCGGGACAGGGGGACGGGGAGCTGTTTTTT. Translated: CASSLDPPGQGDGELFF.

The chain uses TRBV20-1 and TRBJ2-7; D call uncertain. V gave up 0 bases and J gave up 3 bases, with 3 bases separating them. The CDR3 length is 11 residues. Germline V gene sequence: CDR1 DFQATT, CDR2 SNEGSKA (reference sequence). The CDR3 here is CSAREGYEQYF. CDR3 nucleotides: TGCAGTGCTAGAGAGGGCTACGAGCAGTACTTC.